Sequencing of this TCR beta chain was carried out in a study of T cell responses to AZD1222 COVID-19 vaccine. Study conclusions and caveats: The donor group comprised mostly white British people and more females; the analysis possibly underestimated clonal diversity.

Turning to this clone: Its target is not known.

Trimming removed 0 bases at V and 0 bases at J, with 7 bases between. The CDR3 is made up of 15 amino acids. Germline assignment: CDR1 SGDLS and CDR2 YYNGEE. Measured with immunoSEQ multiplex PCR; TCRdb has only the in-frame clones, and not every one. The sample records about 94,000 clones, roughly 90% being singletons. The clonotype was recovered from an adult in good health. This sequence joins TRBV9 and TRBJ1-3, with D uncertain. The sample consisted of peripheral blood, taken on day 0 of AZD1222 vaccination. DNA for the CDR3: TGTGCCAGCAGCGTAGTCGGAGCCTCTGGAAACACCATATATTTT. Translated, it gives CASSVVGASGNTIYF.